This TCR beta chain is from a study of CD8 T cells in Susac syndrome. A quantity of about 0.45 to 1 ug RNA underwent reverse transcription using random hexamers. TCRdb reprocessed the immunoSEQ multiplex PCR reads with MiXCR, giving one entry per CDR3 protein. The data contain roughly 80,000 distinct CDR3 sequences, 90% to 95% of them singletons. The V gene's germline CDR1 is MNHEY and CDR2 SMNVEV (reference sequence). Trimming removed 3 bases at V and 5 bases at J, with 10 bases between. This CDR3 has 13 residues. The material sequenced was CD8+ T cells from PBMCs. This chain uses TRBV27 with TRBJ2-5; TRBD2 might be the D (5 bases). The clonotype originates from a human donor with multiple sclerosis. The CDR3, as DNA: TGTGCCAGCAGTTTGAGGACGGGGGAGACCCAGTACTTC. Protein product: CASSLRTGETQYF.